This TCR beta chain stems from a study of identical twins (dated by TCRdb to about 2016). About the investigation overall: To test whether fetal clonotypes persist, the study used deep sequencing on TCR alpha and beta repertoires from monozygotic twins, unrelated adults of various ages, and cord blood. To rule out contamination, replicate twin experiments were performed at different times with different library preparation protocols. The full study reports these points: Out-of-frame TCR alpha sequences shared between twins showed an excess of low generation-probability sequences compared with coincidental sharing between unrelated individuals. Invariant T cells such as MAIT and iNKT could partly confound zero-insertion analyses, although diverse VJ usage argued against such confounding for most clonotypes. Abundant cord blood beta clonotypes had fewer insertions, young adult naive repertoires showed a similar but weaker trend, and memory repertoires showed no such trend. Out-of-frame TCR alpha sharing in monozygotic twins was systematically underestimated by recombination models, whereas sharing between unrelated individuals was in agreement with the recombination models. A weaker excess of twin sharing was found in beta out-of-frame sequences because the signal-to-noise ratio was lowered by fewer shared sequences. Because the same donors could not be followed over many years, conclusions were based on cross-sectional statistical analysis.

This clonotype was counted between two and nine times. No antigen is known for it. No clone much larger than this one lies a single base away; base qualities are absent. Only healthy Caucasian donors were included. The twin cohort consisted of three pairs of female monozygotic twins, all aged roughly 18 to 29 years. Positive isolation kits from Invitrogen were used to isolate CD4+ and CD8+ T cell populations. V is trimmed back by 6 bases and J by 6 bases, and the junction contains 8 bases that no gene match accounts for. The cysteine opens and the phenylalanine closes a CDR3 of 15 amino acids. The CDR3 DNA has 45 bases and is translated from base 1. The germline V gene encodes CDR1 SGHTA and CDR2 FQGTGA. Libraries were prepared through 5' RACE. This sample was sequenced with an Illumina HiSeq 2000. Template switching added a universal primer binding site, and the final cDNA carried a unique molecular identifier that allowed TCR cDNA molecules to be counted accurately. Specific primers in the conserved constant-segment region were used to synthesize first-strand cDNA for the TCR alpha and beta chains. To control for contamination, every cDNA library carried two barcodes: a SMART-Mk sample barcode plus Illumina barcodes. TruSeq adapter sequences along with Illumina sample barcodes were introduced in two successive PCR steps. Sequencing of the TCR alpha and beta cDNA libraries was done on the Illumina HiSeq platform using custom primers. As for how the authors treated the data: Unique molecular identifiers were extracted from raw reads with MiGEC, and CDR3 positions were determined with MiXCR. Recombination models were inferred per individual with the repgenHMM and IGoR tools using an EM algorithm. Shared clonotypes were analyzed with the tcR package in R, and sharing was normalized by the product of cloneset sizes. To study raw recombination without the effects of thymic and clonal selection, out-of-frame nonproductive sequences were analyzed. The public reads were run again by TCRdb, first through fastp at Q25 and then through MiXCR, and only productive beta chains were kept. CDR3 protein sequences are deduplicated, and each keeps its most common genes and DNA. TCRdb, not the original authors, processed these V and J calls. A total of 500,000 to 550,000 distinct CDR3 sequences appear in this sample, approximately 22% of them only once. The ten largest clones take up 0.75% to 0.95% of the sample.

The sample also formed part of further work on T cells expressing NK-cell markers. The second study reports: Three sorted T-cell subsets (CD3+CD56+NKG2C+, CD3+CD56+NKG2C- and CD3+CD56-NKG2C+) from fewer than 10 donors had their TCR beta-chain repertoires profiled. Of the eight sequenced donors, seven were found to be HCMV-seropositive and one was found to be HCMV-seronegative. In several experiments an anti-gammadeltaTCR antibody was added to restrict sorting to alphabetaTCR-expressing T cells. In six donors, the dominant CD3+CD56+NKG2C+ clonotypes were among the top 10 CD8+ clonotypes and accounted for roughly 1.0-7.5% of CD8+ T cells. Those dominant clonotypes were again the most abundant among CD3+CD56-NKG2C+ cells in a few donors, at 28.3-60.1%. It remained unclear whether the expanded NKG2C-expressing T cell clones were specific for HCMV antigens. All eight donors whose samples were sequenced were randomly selected healthy volunteers, three of them men and five women. HCMV-specific IgG was detected in serum with a commercial ELISA kit to determine HCMV serostatus. MIGEC handled demultiplexing of the reads and grouping by UMI, while MiTCR was used to assemble and quantify clonotypes. To remove erroneous sequences, TCR cDNA sequences were retained only when supported by two or more reads. The tcR package was used for downstream repertoire analysis, and clonotypes were matched between fractions using CDR3 nucleotide sequence together with V segment. VDJmatch was used to annotate antigen specificity against VDJdb, with one amino acid substitution in CDR3 allowed.

The receptor chain draws on TRBV7-3 and TRBJ2-1; the junction holds 10 bases that match TRBD2. Sequencing used CD4+ T cells sorted from blood. The sequence came from a woman aged 18 to 35 in good health. The CDR3 amino acid sequence is: CASSQGTSDPNEQFF. The DNA sequence is given as TGTGCCAGCAGTCAGGGGACTAGCGACCCCAATGAGCAGTTCTTC. Joined to the reference TRBV7-3 and TRBJ2-1 proteins, this CDR3 gives the full variable domain: GAGVSQTPSNKVTEKGKYVELRCDPISGHTALYWYRQSLGQGPEFLIYFQGTGAADDSGLPNDRFFAVRPEGSVSTLKIQRTERGDSAVYLCASSQGTSDPNEQFFGPGTRLTVL.